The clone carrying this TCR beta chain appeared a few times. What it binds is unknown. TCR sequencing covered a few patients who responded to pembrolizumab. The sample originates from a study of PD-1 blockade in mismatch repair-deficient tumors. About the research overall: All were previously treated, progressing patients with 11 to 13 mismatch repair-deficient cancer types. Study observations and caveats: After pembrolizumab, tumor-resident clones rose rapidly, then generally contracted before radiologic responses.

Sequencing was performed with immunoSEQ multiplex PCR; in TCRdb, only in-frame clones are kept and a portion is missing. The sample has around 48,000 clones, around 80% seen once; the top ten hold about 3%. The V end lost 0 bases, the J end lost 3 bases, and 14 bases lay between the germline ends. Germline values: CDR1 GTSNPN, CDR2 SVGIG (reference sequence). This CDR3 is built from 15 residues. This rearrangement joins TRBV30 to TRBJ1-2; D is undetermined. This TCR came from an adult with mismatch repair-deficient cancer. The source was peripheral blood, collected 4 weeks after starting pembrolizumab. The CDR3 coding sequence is TGTGCCTGGAGTGTTGGTGGCAGACCCTACTATGGCTACACCTTC. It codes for CAWSVGGRPYYGYTF.